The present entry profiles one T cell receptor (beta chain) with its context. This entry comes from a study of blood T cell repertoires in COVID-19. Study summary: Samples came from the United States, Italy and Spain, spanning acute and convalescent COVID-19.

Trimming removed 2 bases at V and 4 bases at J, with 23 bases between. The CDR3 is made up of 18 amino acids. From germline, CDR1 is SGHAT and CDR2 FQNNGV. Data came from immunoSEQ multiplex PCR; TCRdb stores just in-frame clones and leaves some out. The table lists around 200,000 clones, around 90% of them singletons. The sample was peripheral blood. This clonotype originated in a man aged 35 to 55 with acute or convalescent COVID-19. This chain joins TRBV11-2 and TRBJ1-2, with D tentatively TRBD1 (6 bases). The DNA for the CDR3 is TGTGCCAGCAGCTTAAATTCTGGGGGCGGCCTGTTGTTCTATGGCTACACCTTC. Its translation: CASSLNSGGGLLFYGYTF.